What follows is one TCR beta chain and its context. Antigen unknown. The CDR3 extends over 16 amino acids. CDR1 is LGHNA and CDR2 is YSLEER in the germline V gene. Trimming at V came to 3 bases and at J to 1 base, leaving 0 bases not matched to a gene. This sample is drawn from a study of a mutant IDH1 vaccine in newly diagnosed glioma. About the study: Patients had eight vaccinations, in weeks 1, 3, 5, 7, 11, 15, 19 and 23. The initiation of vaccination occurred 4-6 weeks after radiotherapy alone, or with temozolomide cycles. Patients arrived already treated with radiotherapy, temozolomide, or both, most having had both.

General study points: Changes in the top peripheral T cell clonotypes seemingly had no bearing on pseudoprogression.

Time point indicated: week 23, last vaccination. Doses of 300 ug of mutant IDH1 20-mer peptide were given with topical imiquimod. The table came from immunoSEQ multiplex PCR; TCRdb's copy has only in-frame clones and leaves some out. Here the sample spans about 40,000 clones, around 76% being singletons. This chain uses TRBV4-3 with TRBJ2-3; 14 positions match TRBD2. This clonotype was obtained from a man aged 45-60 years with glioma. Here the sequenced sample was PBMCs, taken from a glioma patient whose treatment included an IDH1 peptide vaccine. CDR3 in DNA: TGCGCCAGCAGCCAGGGACTAGCGGGGGGCACAGATACGCAGTATTTT. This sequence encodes CASSQGLAGGTDTQYF.